These T cell receptor beta chains were read from a single sample in a study of T cells in Graves' hyperthyroidism and ophthalmopathy. TCRdb re-derived calls from the multiplex PCR reads in MiXCR, one entry per CDR3 protein. The sample contains hundreds of thousands of distinct CDR3 sequences, around 15% of which appear only once. The sequenced sample consisted of blood. The receptor set was obtained from a man aged 18 to 35 with Graves' ophthalmopathy. The CDR3 runs from the conserved cysteine through the conserved F or W. Fields, in order: V gene, CDR3 length, D gene, clone size, J gene, CDR3 DNA, CDR3 protein. D genes are given only for firm matches. Size is stated for part of the rows, as once, few or many counts, or as a class when the clone is expanded.

v_gene: TRBV11-2; len: 14; d_gene: -; abundance: many; j_gene: TRBJ2-3; CDR3nt: TGTGCCAGCAGCTTAATGGGTAGAGGGGATACGCAGTATTTT; CDR3aa: CASSLMGRGDTQYF
v_gene: TRBV30; len: 13; d_gene: -; abundance: many; j_gene: TRBJ2-7; CDR3nt: TGTGCCTGGAGCTATGGGCCCCTTAGAGAGCAGTACTTC; CDR3aa: CAWSYGPLREQYF
v_gene: TRBV6-1; len: 11; d_gene: -; abundance: -; j_gene: TRBJ2-5; CDR3nt: TGTGCCAGCAGTCGAGACGAGACCCAGTACTTC; CDR3aa: CASSRDETQYF
v_gene: TRBV6-6; len: 15; d_gene: TRBD1; abundance: many; j_gene: TRBJ1-6; CDR3nt: TGTGCCAGCAGTTACCAGGGGGTGAATAATTCACCCCTCCACTTT; CDR3aa: CASSYQGVNNSPLHF
v_gene: TRBV5-1; len: 15; d_gene: -; abundance: many; j_gene: TRBJ2-7; CDR3nt: TGCGCCAGCAGAGAAGACGGCCCGCCGACTAACGAGCAGTACTTC; CDR3aa: CASREDGPPTNEQYF
v_gene: TRBV15; len: 14; d_gene: -; abundance: few; j_gene: TRBJ2-7; CDR3nt: TGTGCCACCAGCAGCGCAGGCCAGTTTAAAGAGCAGTACTTC; CDR3aa: CATSSAGQFKEQYF
v_gene: TRBV10-1; len: 15; d_gene: -; abundance: -; j_gene: TRBJ2-2; CDR3nt: TGCGCCAGCAGTGAGTTTGCCGGGTATACCGGGGAGCTGTTTTTT; CDR3aa: CASSEFAGYTGELFF
v_gene: TRBV20-1; len: 13; d_gene: -; abundance: many; j_gene: TRBJ1-1; CDR3nt: TGCAGTGCTCCAGACAGCTTGAACACTGAAGCTTTCTTT; CDR3aa: CSAPDSLNTEAFF
v_gene: TRBV7-6; len: 13; d_gene: TRBD1; abundance: many; j_gene: TRBJ2-1; CDR3nt: TGTGCCTCCCGCGGACAGGGGCTTAATGAGCAGTTCTTC; CDR3aa: CASRGQGLNEQFF
v_gene: TRBV18; len: 13; d_gene: -; abundance: many; j_gene: TRBJ1-2; CDR3nt: TGTGCCAGCTCACCACCAGAGAACTATGGCTACACCTTC; CDR3aa: CASSPPENYGYTF
v_gene: TRBV5-6; len: 15; d_gene: TRBD2; abundance: -; j_gene: TRBJ2-5; CDR3nt: TGTGCCAGCAGCCCTGTCGGGGGGGCCCCTCAGACCCAGTACTTC; CDR3aa: CASSPVGGAPQTQYF
v_gene: TRBV9; len: 15; d_gene: TRBD1; abundance: few; j_gene: TRBJ2-2; CDR3nt: TGTGCCAGCAGCGTAACAGGGGCGAACACCGGGGAGCTGTTTTTT; CDR3aa: CASSVTGANTGELFF
v_gene: TRBV6-1; len: 19; d_gene: -; abundance: many; j_gene: TRBJ1-2; CDR3nt: TGTGCCAGCAGAGATGGGTGCGGGACCCCGTTACCCACGGATTATGGCTACACCTTC; CDR3aa: CASRDGCGTPLPTDYGYTF
v_gene: TRBV7-2; len: 18; d_gene: TRBD1; abundance: many; j_gene: TRBJ2-2; CDR3nt: TGTGCCAGCAGCTTAGCGCTCCAGGGGGCAACGAACACCGGGGAGCTGTTTTTT; CDR3aa: CASSLALQGATNTGELFF
v_gene: TRBV7-2; len: 17; d_gene: -; abundance: many; j_gene: TRBJ2-7; CDR3nt: TGTGCCAGCAGCTTAGGGGTTCGGGACCGCCCCCTATACGAGCAGTACTTC; CDR3aa: CASSLGVRDRPLYEQYF
v_gene: TRBV20-1; len: 13; d_gene: TRBD1; abundance: many; j_gene: TRBJ1-4; CDR3nt: TGCAGTGCTAGAGCTGGGGACAGGGAAAAACTGTTTTTT; CDR3aa: CSARAGDREKLFF
v_gene: TRBV7-3; len: 13; d_gene: -; abundance: many; j_gene: TRBJ1-1; CDR3nt: TGTGCCAGCAGCGCCGGGGTGAACACTGAAGCTTTCTTT; CDR3aa: CASSAGVNTEAFF
v_gene: TRBV12-3/TRBV12-4; len: 13; d_gene: -; abundance: many; j_gene: TRBJ1-1; CDR3nt: TGTGCCAGCAGCCTACCGGGACGCACTGAAGCTTTCTTT; CDR3aa: CASSLPGRTEAFF
v_gene: TRBV2; len: 14; d_gene: -; abundance: many; j_gene: TRBJ1-1; CDR3nt: TGTGCCAGCAGAGATGGGGGAGCGAACACTGAAGCTTTCTTT; CDR3aa: CASRDGGANTEAFF
v_gene: TRBV3-1; len: 15; d_gene: TRBD2; abundance: -; j_gene: TRBJ2-7; CDR3nt: TGTGCCAGCAACCAAATCGGCCTCGGGGGGGCGGCGCAGTACTTC; CDR3aa: CASNQIGLGGAAQYF
v_gene: TRBV11-2; len: 15; d_gene: -; abundance: many; j_gene: TRBJ2-7; CDR3nt: TGTGCCAGCAGCTCAAACAACGGGACCTCCTACGAGCAGTACTTC; CDR3aa: CASSSNNGTSYEQYF
v_gene: TRBV7-8; len: 18; d_gene: TRBD2; abundance: few; j_gene: TRBJ2-2; CDR3nt: TGTGCCAGCAGCCCCCCCCCCTTTAGCGGGAGGATTACCGGGGAGCTGTTTTTT; CDR3aa: CASSPPPFSGRITGELFF
v_gene: TRBV19; len: 18; d_gene: TRBD1; abundance: many; j_gene: TRBJ2-5; CDR3nt: TGTGCCAGTAGTCAGGGGGCGTCGCGGATACAAGGAAGAGGGACCCAGTACTTC; CDR3aa: CASSQGASRIQGRGTQYF
v_gene: TRBV20-1; len: 11; d_gene: -; abundance: many; j_gene: TRBJ1-1; CDR3nt: TGCAGTGCCACACAGGTTCCGGAAGCTTTCTTT; CDR3aa: CSATQVPEAFF
v_gene: TRBV24-1; len: 15; d_gene: -; abundance: many; j_gene: TRBJ2-7; CDR3nt: TGTGCCACCAGTGCTCCAGGGCAATCCGACTACGAGCAGTACTTC; CDR3aa: CATSAPGQSDYEQYF
v_gene: TRBV28; len: 11; d_gene: -; abundance: many; j_gene: TRBJ2-7; CDR3nt: TGTGCCAGCAGTTACGTCTACGAGCAGTACTTC; CDR3aa: CASSYVYEQYF
v_gene: TRBV6-5; len: 15; d_gene: -; abundance: -; j_gene: TRBJ1-5; CDR3nt: TGTGCCAGCAGTTACGCAGGCGGGAACAATCAGCCCCAGCATTTT; CDR3aa: CASSYAGGNNQPQHF
v_gene: TRBV18; len: 13; d_gene: -; abundance: -; j_gene: TRBJ2-7; CDR3nt: TGTGCCAGCTCCCCTAGCGACACCTACGAGCAGTACTTC; CDR3aa: CASSPSDTYEQYF